This T cell receptor beta chain was documented in a study of T cells in Graves' hyperthyroidism and ophthalmopathy. Study in general: The initial diagnosis was the point when peripheral blood was collected, ahead of any treatment.

This clonotype has a count of ten or more. RNA transcripts provided the source from which TCR beta CDR3 regions were amplified. HTBI primers were used for first-round RT-PCR of the TCR CDR3. TCRdb recomputed calls from the multiplex PCR reads with MiXCR, one row per CDR3 protein. The sample lists 350,000 to 400,000 distinct CDR3 sequences; approximately 19% were seen once. Germline V gene sequence: CDR1 KGHDR, CDR2 SFDVKD. There are 14 residues in the CDR3. The germline V and J ends were trimmed by 6 bases and 4 bases, with 14 bases remaining between them. Source material: blood. V is TRBV24-1 and J is TRBJ2-5; weak D call: TRBD2 (6 bases). This clonotype originated in a woman aged 18-30 years with Graves' hyperthyroidism. CDR3 loop: CATSPSGELETQYF. CDR3 DNA sequence: TGTGCCACCAGTCCATCGGGGGAGTTAGAGACCCAGTACTTC.